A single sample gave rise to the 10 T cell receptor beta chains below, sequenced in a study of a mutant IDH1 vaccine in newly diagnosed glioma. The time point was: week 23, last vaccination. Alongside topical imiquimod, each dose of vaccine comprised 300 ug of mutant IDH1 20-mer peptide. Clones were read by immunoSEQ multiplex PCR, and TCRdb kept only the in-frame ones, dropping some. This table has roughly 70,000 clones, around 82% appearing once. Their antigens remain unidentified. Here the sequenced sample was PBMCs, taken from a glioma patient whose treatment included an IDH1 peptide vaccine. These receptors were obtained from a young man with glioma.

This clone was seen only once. The CDR3 here is CAIHRERENGYTF. In DNA form, the CDR3 reads TGTGCCATCCATCGGGAGAGGGAGAATGGCTACACCTTC. V gene TRBV10-3 combines with J gene TRBJ1-2; no definite D call. V was trimmed by 8 bases and J by 6 bases, leaving 16 bases between them. Per germline, CDR1 ENHRY and CDR2 SYGVKD. The CDR3 has 13 residues.

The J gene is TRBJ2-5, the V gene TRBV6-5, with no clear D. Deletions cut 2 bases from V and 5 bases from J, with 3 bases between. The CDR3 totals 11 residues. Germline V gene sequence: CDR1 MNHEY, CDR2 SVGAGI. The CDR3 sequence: CASSYGETQYF. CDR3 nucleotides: TGTGCCAGCAGTTACGGGGAGACCCAGTACTTC.

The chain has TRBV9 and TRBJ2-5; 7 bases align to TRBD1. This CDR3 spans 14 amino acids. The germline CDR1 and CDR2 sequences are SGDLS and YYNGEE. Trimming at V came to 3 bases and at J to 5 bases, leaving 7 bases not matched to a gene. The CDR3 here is CASSARGLGETQYF. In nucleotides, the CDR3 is TGTGCCAGCAGCGCGAGGGGGCTGGGTGAGACCCAGTACTTC.

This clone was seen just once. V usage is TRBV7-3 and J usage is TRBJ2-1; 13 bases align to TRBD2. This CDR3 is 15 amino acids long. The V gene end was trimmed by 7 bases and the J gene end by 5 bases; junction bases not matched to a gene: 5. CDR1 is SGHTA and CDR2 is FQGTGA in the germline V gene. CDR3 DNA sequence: TGTGCCAGCAAAGAAGGGACTAGCGGGGACAATGAGCAGTTCTTC. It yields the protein CASKEGTSGDNEQFF. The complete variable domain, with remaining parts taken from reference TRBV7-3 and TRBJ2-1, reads GAGVSQTPSNKVTEKGKYVELRCDPISGHTALYWYRQSLGQGPEFLIYFQGTGAADDSGLPNDRFFAVRPEGSVSTLKIQRTERGDSAVYLCASKEGTSGDNEQFFGPGTRLTVL.

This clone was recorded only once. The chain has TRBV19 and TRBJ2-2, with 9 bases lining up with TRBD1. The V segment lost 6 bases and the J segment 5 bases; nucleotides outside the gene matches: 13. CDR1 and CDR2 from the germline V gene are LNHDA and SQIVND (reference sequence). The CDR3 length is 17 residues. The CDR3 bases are TGTGCCAGTAGATACGACCCGGGACAGGGTAGAACCGGGGAGCTGTTTTTT. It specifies CASRYDPGQGRTGELFF. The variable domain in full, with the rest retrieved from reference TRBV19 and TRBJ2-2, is DGGITQSPKYLFRKEGQNVTLSCEQNLNHDAMYWYRQDPGQGLRLIYYSQIVNDFQKGDIAEGYSVSREKKESFPLTVTSAQKNPTAFYLCASRYDPGQGRTGELFFGEGSRLTVL.

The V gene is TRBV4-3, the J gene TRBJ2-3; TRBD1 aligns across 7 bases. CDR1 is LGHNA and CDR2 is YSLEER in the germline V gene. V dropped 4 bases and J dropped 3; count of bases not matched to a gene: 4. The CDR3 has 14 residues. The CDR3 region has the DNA TGCGCCAGCAGCCCAAGGGGGCCGACAGATACGCAGTATTTT. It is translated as CASSPRGPTDTQYF.

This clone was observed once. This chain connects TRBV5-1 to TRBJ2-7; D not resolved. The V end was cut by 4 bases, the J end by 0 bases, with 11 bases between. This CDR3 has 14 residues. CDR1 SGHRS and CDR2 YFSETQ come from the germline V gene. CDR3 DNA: TGCGCCAGCAGCATTACAAGGAGCTCCTACGAGCAGTACTTC. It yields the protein CASSITRSSYEQYF.

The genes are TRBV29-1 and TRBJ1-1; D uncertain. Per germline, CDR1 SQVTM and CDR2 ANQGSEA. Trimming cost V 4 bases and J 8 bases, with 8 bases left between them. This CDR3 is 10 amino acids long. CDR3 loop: CSVVGREAFF. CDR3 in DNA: TGCAGCGTTGTCGGCAGGGAAGCTTTCTTT.

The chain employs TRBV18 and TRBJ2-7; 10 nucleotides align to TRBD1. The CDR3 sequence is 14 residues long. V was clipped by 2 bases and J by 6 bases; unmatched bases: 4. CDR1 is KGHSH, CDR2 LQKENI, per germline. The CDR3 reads CASSPSGQGTEQYF. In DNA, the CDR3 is TGTGCCAGCTCACCATCGGGACAGGGGACCGAGCAGTACTTC.

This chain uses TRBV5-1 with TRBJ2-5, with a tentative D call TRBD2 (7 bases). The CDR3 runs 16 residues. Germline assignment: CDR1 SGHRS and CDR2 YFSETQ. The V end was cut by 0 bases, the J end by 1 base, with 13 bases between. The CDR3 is CASSLVAGGPQETQYF. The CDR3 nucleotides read TGCGCCAGCAGCTTGGTCGCCGGGGGGCCCCAAGAGACCCAGTACTTC.